This TCR beta chain was recovered during a study of blood T cells in healthy people across ages (dated by TCRdb to about 2015). Background for the entire study: In model experiments, roughly one uniquely barcoded TCR beta cDNA molecule per two T cells was captured by template switching. Using deep sequencing normalized with unique cDNA molecular identifiers, the study measured how TCR beta repertoire diversity changes with age. The donors were divided into four age groups: young (average around 15 years), middle-aged (approximately 39), aged (roughly 60) and long-lived (around 80). To avoid experimental bias, donors of different ages were distributed randomly across sequencing lanes. For two donors (one aged 18 to 30 and one aged 80 or older), the study analyzed two additional independent replicas of 1 million unique cDNA reads from the same blood draw. Study-level results and caveats: There was a strong correlation between observed TCR beta diversity and the percentage of naive T cells measured by flow cytometry. Because profiling used bulk unsorted PBMCs, naive and antigen-experienced compartments could not be compared conclusively. Donor CMV infection status was unknown, potentially confounding age-related changes in expanded clonotypes. Observed TCR beta diversity per million T cells fell roughly linearly with age, and a significant reduction was already apparent by age approximately 41. The long-lived group showed more naive CD4+ T cells, fewer expanded clones and increased TCR diversity than the aged group, suggesting age selection. Estimates of total diversity from one million sequenced T cells were regarded as lower bounds and underestimates.

Reading from cysteine to phenylalanine, the CDR3 counts 17 amino acids. Here the CDR3 DNA is all that survives: 51 bases in frame from base 1. The germline ends are 23 bases apart after V is trimmed by 6 bases and J by 4 bases. The germline V gene yields MNHNS for CDR1 and SASEGT for CDR2. Donors were approximately 42 systemically healthy Caucasian individuals from Russia aged roughly 6 to 100 years. Around 9.7 milliliters of peripheral blood were collected from each donor into EDTA-treated Vacutainer tubes. PBMCs were isolated by Ficoll-Paque density-gradient centrifugation, with at least 6 million obtained per sample. Total RNA was extracted from PBMCs with Trizol reagent, with at least 5.5 micrograms obtained per sample. Naive CD45RAhigh/CD27high T cell percentages were measured by flow cytometry on a PBMC aliquot from every donor. Receptor amplification or capture employed 5' RACE. The sample was run on an Illumina HiSeq 2500. The second PCR ran for about 6 to 11 cycles and used a J-beta primer mix along with a sample-barcoded 5' primer. Each TCR beta cDNA molecule received a unique molecular identifier from a template-switch 5' adaptor carrying 12 random nucleotides. Each sample yielded at least 2.5 million CDR3-containing paired-end reads. First-strand cDNA was synthesized from all RNA with the Mint cDNA synthesis kit, primed by a TRBC-specific oligonucleotide. All cDNA was treated with uracil-DNA glycosylase and then went through a first 18-cycle PCR with the universal primers M1SS and BC2_uni_R. As for how the authors treated the data: For normalization, 1 million high-quality reads, each with a distinct molecular identifier, were randomly selected from each sample. Instead of being binned into consensus sequences, reads that shared molecular identifiers were thrown out. MiTCR, with a Q25 quality threshold and the strictest error-elimination algorithm, was used for CDR3 identification, clonotype clustering and error correction. A nonparametric unseen species model using Euler transformation provided a lower-bound estimate of total TCR beta diversity. Using fastp trimming at Q25 and MiXCR clonotype assembly, TCRdb reanalyzed the public sequencing data and kept in-frame beta chains. Duplicate CDR3 protein sequences are folded into a single record with the most common DNA and genes. The V and J calls and clone size are TCRdb's, not the authors'. This sample comprises roughly 570,000 distinct CDR3 sequences, 25% to 30% of them detected only once. The ten largest make up 15% to 20% of the sample.

The sample holds a few counts of this clonotype. Its recognized antigen is unknown. Base-call qualities are not available, and no considerably larger clone is one nucleotide away. The sequence derives from a woman aged 65 to 85 in good health. Rearrangement joined TRBV6-1 to TRBJ2-3, with the D segment possibly TRBD1 or TRBD2, each aligning over 5 bases. Sequencing was performed on blood. The nucleotides are TGTGCCAGCAGCCGGGGCAGGTTTCCCCAGACGGCAGATACGCAGTATTTT. Its translation reads: CASSRGRFPQTADTQYF.